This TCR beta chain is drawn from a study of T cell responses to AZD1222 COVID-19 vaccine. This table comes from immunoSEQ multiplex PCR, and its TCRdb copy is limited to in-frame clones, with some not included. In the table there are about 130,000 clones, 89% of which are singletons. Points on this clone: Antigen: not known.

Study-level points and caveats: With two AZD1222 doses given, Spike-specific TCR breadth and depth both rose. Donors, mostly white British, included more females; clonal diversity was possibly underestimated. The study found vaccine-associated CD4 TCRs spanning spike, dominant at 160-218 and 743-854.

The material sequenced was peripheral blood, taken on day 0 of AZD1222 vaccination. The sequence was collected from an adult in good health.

This CDR3 reads CASTSGGLGNTIYF. CDR3 DNA sequence: TGTGCCAGCACCTCAGGGGGTCTTGGAAACACCATATATTTT. The chain is built from TRBV9 and TRBJ1-3; the match to TRBD1 covers 7 bases. Germline V gene sequence: CDR1 SGDLS, CDR2 YYNGEE. J lost 3 bases, V lost 6 bases, and 6 bases had no gene match. There are 14 residues in the CDR3.